The rows below give T cell receptor beta chains drawn from one sample of a study of T cells of healthy individuals. TCRdb reprocessed the 5' RACE reads via MiXCR and lists one record per CDR3 protein. The sample has 45,000 to 60,000 distinct CDR3 sequences, approximately 14% seen once; the top ten hold about 15%. Source of these receptors: a human donor in good health. Each CDR3 is given with its conserved first and last residue. The order of the fields is J gene, clone size, D gene, V gene, CDR3 DNA, CDR3 protein. A D gene is named only where the DNA matches it firmly. Clone size is given for some rows only: seen once, a few or many times, or a class if the clone is expanded.

TRBJ2-5	few	-	TRBV29-1	TGCAGCGTTAACGGGATGCGGCAAGAGACCCAGTACTTC	CSVNGMRQETQYF
TRBJ2-5	few	TRBD1	TRBV29-1	TGCAGCGTTCTACGCAGACAGGGAAGTCTCGGAGAGACCCAGTACTTC	CSVLRRQGSLGETQYF
TRBJ1-1	-	-	TRBV6-5	TGTGCCAGCAGCCTCCGGGAAATGAACACTGAAGCTTTCTTT	CASSLREMNTEAFF
TRBJ1-1	medium-sized	TRBD1	TRBV19	TGTGCCAGTAGACGCGGACCGGGACAGGGGAACACTGAAGCTTTCTTT	CASRRGPGQGNTEAFF
TRBJ1-5	many	-	TRBV24-1	TGTGCCACCAGTGAGTCGGGACGAAATCAGCCCCAGCATTTT	CATSESGRNQPQHF
TRBJ1-2	few	-	TRBV29-1	TGCAGCGTTGAAGGTCCGGGGACATCTGGCTACACCTTC	CSVEGPGTSGYTF
TRBJ2-2	-	-	TRBV5-6	TGTGCCAGCAGTTTACCACTAACCGGGGAGCTGTTTTTT	CASSLPLTGELFF
TRBJ2-3	many	-	TRBV12-3/TRBV12-4	TGTGCCAGCAGTCCAATAGTGGGAGCAGATACGCAGTATTTT	CASSPIVGADTQYF
TRBJ2-1	many	TRBD2	TRBV9	TGTGCCAGCAGCGTAGATGGGACTAGGAATGAGCAGTTCTTC	CASSVDGTRNEQFF
TRBJ2-5	few	-	TRBV4-3	TGCGCCAGCAGCCAAGAAGGGGGCGGGGGCCGGGTTGGAACCCAGTACTTC	CASSQEGGGGRVGTQYF
TRBJ2-3	many	TRBD2	TRBV20-1	TGCAGTGCTAGAGATCATCCTAGCGGGGGGTTATATTCAGATACGCAGTATTTT	CSARDHPSGGLYSDTQYF
TRBJ1-2	few	-	TRBV19	TGTGCCAGTAGTATTTTATCAGGGTCTACTGGCTACACCTTC	CASSILSGSTGYTF
TRBJ1-5	once	-	TRBV12-3/TRBV12-4	TGTGCCAGCAGTTTAAGACAGAATAGCAATCAGCCCCAGCATTTT	CASSLRQNSNQPQHF
TRBJ2-1	few	TRBD2	TRBV4-1	TGCGCCAGCAGCCAACCGGGACTAGCCTCCTACAATGAGCAGTTCTTC	CASSQPGLASYNEQFF
TRBJ2-5	-	-	TRBV5-1	TGCGCCAGCAGCTTGAATGGGAAAGAGACCCAGTACTTC	CASSLNGKETQYF
TRBJ2-7	many	-	TRBV5-6	TGTGCCAGCAGCTTGGTTGCCGGGACTTCAGGCGAGCAGTACTTC	CASSLVAGTSGEQYF
TRBJ2-1	-	-	TRBV7-2	TGTGCCAGCAGCGGGGCTGGGGGGCTGAATGAGCAGTTCTTC	CASSGAGGLNEQFF
TRBJ1-2	few	-	TRBV5-1	TGCGCCAGCAGCCCCCAGCAGGGCGGAAGCTATGGCTACACCTTC	CASSPQQGGSYGYTF
TRBJ2-2	-	-	TRBV4-3	TGCGCCAGCAGCCAAGATAAAGACGGGGACTGGATCCACACCGGGGAGCTGTTTTTT	CASSQDKDGDWIHTGELFF
TRBJ2-1	many	-	TRBV10-3	TGTGCCATCAGTGAGGGCAGGGATGTAATGGGCTTC	CAISEGRDVMGF
TRBJ1-3	many	TRBD1	TRBV11-2	TGTGCCAGCAGCCTCGAGAGCGGACAGGGGTTATCTGGAAACACCATATATTTT	CASSLESGQGLSGNTIYF
TRBJ1-2	many	-	TRBV2	TGTGCCAGCAGTGACAGCCTCTATGGCTACACCTTC	CASSDSLYGYTF
TRBJ1-1	many	-	TRBV15	TGTGCCACCAGCAGAGACAGGCAGCGGACTGAAGCTTTCTTT	CATSRDRQRTEAFF
TRBJ2-7	-	-	TRBV7-9	TGTGCCAGCAGCTTAGTCGGAGGGCGGTACGAGCAGTACTTC	CASSLVGGRYEQYF
TRBJ1-4	few	TRBD1	TRBV4-3	TGCGCCAGCAGCCAAGGACAGGGGGAAGAAAAACTGTTTTTT	CASSQGQGEEKLFF
TRBJ2-3	few	TRBD2	TRBV5-1	TGCGCCAGCAGCTTGGGGACTAGCGGGGATACGCAGTATTTT	CASSLGTSGDTQYF
TRBJ1-5	many	-	TRBV12-3/TRBV12-4	TGTGCCAGCAAGCCCACAGGGCTTAGCAATCAGCCCCAGCATTTT	CASKPTGLSNQPQHF
TRBJ2-2	-	-	TRBV6-1	TGTGCCAGCGGGAGACTAGGAAACACCGGGGAGCTGTTTTTT	CASGRLGNTGELFF
TRBJ2-5	many	-	TRBV24-1	TGTGCCACCAGTGATATACTAACAGCGGACCAAGAGACCCAGTACTTC	CATSDILTADQETQYF
TRBJ1-5	few	-	TRBV7-2	TGTGCCAGCGGGGGTGATAGCAATCAGCCCCAGCATTTT	CASGGDSNQPQHF
TRBJ2-2	-	-	TRBV6-5	TGTGCCAGCAGTAACGAGCTTTTGGGGCGGGAGCTGTTTTTT	CASSNELLGRELFF
TRBJ2-7	many	-	TRBV7-2	TGTGCCAGCAGCTTCGGGATACAGCTCTACGAGCAGTACTTC	CASSFGIQLYEQYF
TRBJ1-2	-	-	TRBV7-2	TGTGCCAGCAGCCCCCGCGGTTCCTGGGGGGGCTACACCTTC	CASSPRGSWGGYTF
TRBJ1-5	-	-	TRBV6-6	TGTGCCAGCAGCAAACCCTGGGGGCAGGGCAATCAGCCCCAGCATTTT	CASSKPWGQGNQPQHF
TRBJ1-5	-	-	TRBV4-3	TGCGCCAGCAGCCAAGGAAGTGGATATCCCCAGCATTTT	CASSQGSGYPQHF
TRBJ2-5	few	-	TRBV7-2	TGTGCCAGCAGCTTATCGCGGACAGTGGAGACCCAGTACTTC	CASSLSRTVETQYF
TRBJ2-7	few	-	TRBV24-1	TGTGCCACCAGTGATTCGAAGGTTACCTACGAGCAGTACTTC	CATSDSKVTYEQYF
TRBJ1-2	many	TRBD1	TRBV24-1	TGTGCCACCAGTGATTCTCCGGGACAGGGGATAGATGGTCGTGGCTACACCTTC	CATSDSPGQGIDGRGYTF
TRBJ2-1	-	-	TRBV7-6	TGTGCCAGCAGCAAGGGGGGGGCCTACAATGAGCAGTTCTTC	CASSKGGAYNEQFF
TRBJ2-5	-	TRBD1	TRBV9	TGTGCCAGCAGCGCTCCAACAGGGGGTGAGACCCAGTACTTC	CASSAPTGGETQYF
TRBJ2-4	many	-	TRBV4-3	TGCGCCAGCAGCCAACTCCAGAGCAAAAACATTCAGTACTTC	CASSQLQSKNIQYF
TRBJ2-3	-	-	TRBV9	TGTGCCAGCAGCGTAGCCAAAGGGGCGCAGTATTTT	CASSVAKGAQYF
TRBJ1-3	many	-	TRBV18	TGTGCCAGCTCACTGGCGGTGAGCGGAGGAAACACCATATATTTT	CASSLAVSGGNTIYF
TRBJ2-7	-	TRBD1	TRBV12-3/TRBV12-4	TGTGCCAGCACCGGGACAGGGGGCGTCTACGAGCAGTACTTC	CASTGTGGVYEQYF
TRBJ2-7	-	-	TRBV20-1	TGCAGTGCTAGAGAAGGAGAAGCGGTGAACTACGAGCAGTACTTC	CSAREGEAVNYEQYF
TRBJ2-7	many	-	TRBV6-6	TGTGCCAGCAGTGGCAGCCCCGGGACTGCCTCCTACGAGCAGTACTTC	CASSGSPGTASYEQYF
TRBJ2-5	-	-	TRBV11-2	TGTGCCAGCACCTTAGCGTGGGGGCCGGAGACCCAGTACTTC	CASTLAWGPETQYF
TRBJ2-1	many	TRBD2	TRBV7-2	TGTGCCAGCAGCTTAGCGCCCTCGAGCGGGGTCAGCTCCTACAATGAGCAGTTCTTC	CASSLAPSSGVSSYNEQFF
TRBJ2-3	few	-	TRBV24-1	TGTGCCACCAGTGATTTGAGTGGAAGCACAGATACGCAGTATTTT	CATSDLSGSTDTQYF
TRBJ2-5	-	-	TRBV12-3/TRBV12-4	TGTGCCAGCAGTTTAAGACGGATCCAAGAGACCCAGTACTTC	CASSLRRIQETQYF
TRBJ2-2	-	-	TRBV7-9	TGTGCCAGCAGCTTACGGGGCAGGGATGGAACCGGGGAGCTGTTTTTT	CASSLRGRDGTGELFF
TRBJ1-5	many	TRBD1	TRBV28	TGTGCCAGCAGGAGGGGACAGGCCCACAATCAGCCCCAGCATTTT	CASRRGQAHNQPQHF
TRBJ2-3	-	-	TRBV11-1	TGTGCCAGCAGTTTCGAGGAGACAGATACGCAGTATTTT	CASSFEETDTQYF
TRBJ2-2	-	-	TRBV7-9	TGTGCCAGCAGCTTCCCCCCGGGGCCCGGGGAGCTGTTTTTT	CASSFPPGPGELFF
TRBJ2-7	-	-	TRBV9	TGTGCCAGCAGCGTAGGGCAGGGAACATCCTACGAGCAGTACTTC	CASSVGQGTSYEQYF
TRBJ2-7	-	-	TRBV18	TGTGCCAGCTCACCAATACCGGACTCCGAGCAGTACTTC	CASSPIPDSEQYF
TRBJ2-5	many	-	TRBV7-3	TGTGCCAGCAGCTTAGGGGGTATTGAAGAGACCCAGTACTTC	CASSLGGIEETQYF
TRBJ2-5	few	TRBD2	TRBV19	TGTGCCAGTAGCGGAGTAGCGGGAGTCGTACGGGAGACCCAGTACTTC	CASSGVAGVVRETQYF
TRBJ1-5	-	-	TRBV6-1	TGTGCCAGCACCGAATCCCCCAACAATCAGCCCCAGCATTTT	CASTESPNNQPQHF